One sample yielded the 26 T cell receptor beta chains listed below, sequenced in a study of cytomegalovirus exposure and HLA in healthy donors. Researchers ran the PCR with 60 Vbeta and 13 Jbeta primers. Method: immunoSEQ multiplex PCR; TCRdb's copy keeps in-frame clones and lacks some. This sample has approximately 130,000 clones, with approximately 84% found just once. Sequencing was performed on PBMCs. The receptors were sampled from a boy aged 2-15 years in good health and CMV-seronegative.

V usage is TRBV7-2 and J usage is TRBJ1-6; weak D call: TRBD1 (5 bases). This CDR3 comprises 11 residues. V was trimmed by 4 bases and J by 17 bases, leaving 12 bases between them. Germline-derived CDR1 and CDR2 are SGHTA and FQGNSA. CDR3 sequence: CASSSGGGVHF. The DNA of the CDR3 is TGTGCCAGCAGCTCGGGAGGAGGGGTCCACTTT.

The chain combines TRBV27 with TRBJ2-2; tentative D call: TRBD1 (6 bases). This CDR3 contains 18 residues. Between the trimmed V and J ends, which lost 4 bases and 3 bases, there was a span of 21 bases. The V gene's germline CDR1 is MNHEY and CDR2 SMNVEV (reference sequence). The DNA for the CDR3 is TGTGCCAGCAGTTCCAGACCTTTAACAGGGAAGGACACCGGGGAGCTGTTTTTT. Its protein product is CASSSRPLTGKDTGELFF.

J is TRBJ2-5 and V is TRBV2; 8 bases align to TRBD2. Germline CDR1 is SNHLY and CDR2 is FYNNEI. This CDR3 has 19 residues. The V segment lost 5 bases and the J segment 2 bases; nucleotides outside the gene matches: 19. The DNA of the CDR3 is TGTGCCAGCAGTCCCGGAGGTGGTAGTGGAATAGCGGGGCAAGAGACCCAGTACTTC. It codes for CASSPGGGSGIAGQETQYF.

This clone occurred a few times. The V and J genes are TRBV2 and TRBJ1-1; perhaps TRBD1 as D (5 bases). CDR3 length equals 13 residues. Germline CDR1 SNHLY, CDR2 FYNNEI. Trimming shortened V by 2 bases and J by 5 bases, and 9 bases separated the two germline ends. CDR3 residues: CASSERGGTEAFF. The CDR3 bases are TGTGCCAGCAGTGAAAGGGGAGGAACTGAAGCTTTCTTT.

Written as DNA, the CDR3 is TGTGCCAGCAGTTTCAGGGATCTCGCCGGGGAGCTGTTTTTT. This sequence encodes CASSFRDLAGELFF. V usage is TRBV27 and J usage is TRBJ2-2; the D gene is possibly TRBD1 (5 bases). CDR1 is MNHEY and CDR2 is SMNVEV in the germline V gene (reference sequence). The CDR3 contains 14 residues. V shed 3 bases and J shed 6 bases, with 11 bases lying between them.

The chain uses TRBV7-9 and TRBJ1-1, with TRBD1 matching over 12 bases. The V gene end was trimmed by 4 bases and the J gene end by 4 bases; junction bases not matched to a gene: 7. This CDR3 is built from 16 residues. Germline CDR1 is SEHNR and CDR2 is FQNEAQ (reference sequence). This chain's CDR3 is CASSSRDRGRRTEAFF. The CDR3 bases are TGTGCCAGCAGCTCCCGGGACAGGGGGCGCCGCACTGAAGCTTTCTTT. The complete variable domain, with remaining parts taken from reference TRBV7-9 and TRBJ1-1, reads DTGVSQNPRHKITKRGQNVTFRCDPISEHNRLYWYRQTLGQGPEFLTYFQNEAQLEKSRLLSDRFSAERPKGSFSTLEIQRTEQGDSAMYLCASSSRDRGRRTEAFFGQGTRLTVV.

This clone was detected once. V gene TRBV4-1 combines with J gene TRBJ2-3; D possibly corresponds to TRBD2 (6 bases). CDR1 is MGHRA, CDR2 YSYEKL, per germline. Trimming removed 4 bases from V and 0 bases from J, with 11 bases in between. This CDR3 comprises 15 residues. CDR3 sequence reads: CASSLPGVSTDTQYF. The CDR3 coding sequence is TGCGCCAGCAGCCTCCCGGGAGTAAGCACAGATACGCAGTATTTT.

The CDR3: CASSLDRGHTGELFF. The CDR3 nucleotides read TGTGCCAGCAGCCTGGACAGGGGGCATACCGGGGAGCTGTTTTTT. The chain links TRBV7-3 to TRBJ2-2, with 11 nucleotides matching TRBD1. The ends lost 5 bases at V and 5 bases at J; junction bases unmatched: 4. Germline values: CDR1 SGHTA, CDR2 FQGTGA. The CDR3 length is 15 residues.

The chain couples TRBV19 to TRBJ2-7; TRBD2 matches 9 bases. V trimming: 8 bases; J trimming: 7 bases; junction bases outside the gene matches: 9. From germline, CDR1 is LNHDA and CDR2 SQIVND (reference sequence). The length of the CDR3 is 13 residues. In nucleotides, the CDR3 is TGTGCCAGTGCGGTGCGGGAGGGTCGGGAGCAGTACGTC. It encodes CASAVREGREQYV.

In DNA form, the CDR3 reads TGTGCCATCAGGGGGACAGAATCGAACACTGAAGCTTTCTTT. Protein product: CAIRGTESNTEAFF. This chain links TRBV10-3 with TRBJ1-1; 7 bases are a match to TRBD1. Trimming cost V 6 bases and J 1 base; bases outside gene matches: 5. Germline values: CDR1 ENHRY, CDR2 SYGVKD. This CDR3 is built from 14 residues.

The rearrangement uses TRBV2 and TRBJ1-5, with no clear D. The CDR3 spans 14 residues. The V end was cut by 0 bases, the J end by 5 bases, with 8 bases between. Germline-derived CDR1 and CDR2 are SNHLY and FYNNEI. The CDR3 is CASSEALRDQPQHF. The CDR3 coding sequence is TGTGCCAGCAGTGAAGCGCTTCGGGATCAGCCCCAGCATTTT.

This clone was seen only a few times. The chain couples TRBV18 to TRBJ1-3; a weak D match, TRBD1 (6 bases). The CDR3 length is 15 residues. Trimming shortened V by 3 bases and J by 8 bases, and 17 bases separated the two germline ends. Germline CDR1 KGHSH, CDR2 LQKENI. The CDR3 region is CASSPTGSWEYTIYF. The CDR3 nucleotides read TGTGCCAGCTCACCGACAGGTAGCTGGGAGTACACCATATATTTT. Full variable domain (outside the CDR3, taken from reference TRBV18 and TRBJ1-3): NAGVMQNPRHLVRRRGQEARLRCSPMKGHSHVYWYRQLPEEGLKFMVYLQKENIIDESGMPKERFSAEFPKEGPSILRIQQVVRGDSAAYFCASSPTGSWEYTIYFGEGSWLTVV.

V is TRBV5-8 and J is TRBJ2-1; weak D call: TRBD1 (5 bases). Germline V lookup: CDR1 SGHTS, CDR2 YDEGEE. This CDR3 contains 16 residues. V lost 4 bases, J lost 8 bases, and 22 bases lay in between. The CDR3 DNA reads TGTGCCAGCAGCCCCCTAAAGACAGTTTTCGGTGATGAGCAGTTCTTC. Translated: CASSPLKTVFGDEQFF.

This rearrangement joins TRBV7-2 to TRBJ1-5; no definite D call. CDR3 length equals 13 residues. CDR1 is SGHTA and CDR2 is FQGNSA in the germline V gene. The V end lost 5 bases, the J end lost 5 bases, and 10 bases lay between the germline ends. CDR3 sequence (DNA): TGTGCCAGCAGCCCGTGGTTAGATCAGCCCCAGCATTTT. Translated, it gives CASSPWLDQPQHF.

V gene TRBV11-1 combines with J gene TRBJ2-5; 7 nucleotides agree with TRBD1. There are 16 residues in the CDR3. Germline V lookup: CDR1 SGHAT, CDR2 FQDESV (reference sequence). After removal of 5 bases from V and 5 bases from J, the junction contained 14 bases not matched to a gene. The CDR3 protein is CASSLQTGVRLETQYF. The CDR3 DNA sequence: TGTGCCAGCAGCCTTCAAACAGGGGTGAGATTGGAGACCCAGTACTTC.

V usage is TRBV7-9 and J usage is TRBJ1-1; 9 bases are shared with TRBD1. The trim removed 4 bases at V and 1 base at J, leaving 7 bases unmatched. CDR1 is SEHNR and CDR2 is FQNEAQ in the germline V gene (reference sequence). CDR3 length: 16 residues. The CDR3 nucleotides are TGTGCCAGCAGCTCCCGGACAGGGGACGGGAACACTGAAGCTTTCTTT. Amino acids: CASSSRTGDGNTEAFF.

The rearrangement uses TRBV14 and TRBJ2-5; the D gene is possibly TRBD2 (5 bases). Germline assignment: CDR1 SGHDN and CDR2 FVKESK. V gave up 4 bases and J gave up 5 bases, with 14 bases separating them. The CDR3 loop spans 14 amino acids. In nucleotides, the CDR3 is TGTGCCAGCAGCCGCTCGCGGGCGTTCGAGACCCAGTACTTC. It is translated as CASSRSRAFETQYF.

This chain connects TRBV10-3 to TRBJ2-5; 10 nucleotides align to TRBD1. Germline loops: CDR1 ENHRY, CDR2 SYGVKD. The CDR3 totals 17 residues. V was pared by 4 bases and J by 2 bases, with 10 bases of the junction left unmatched. The CDR3 DNA sequence: TGTGCCATCAGTGGGGCCGGGACAGGGGAATATCAAGAGACCCAGTACTTC. This codes for CAISGAGTGEYQETQYF.

The count of this clone is one. The rearrangement uses TRBV2 and TRBJ2-7; D possibly corresponds to TRBD2 (6 bases). Germline loops: CDR1 SNHLY, CDR2 FYNNEI. This CDR3 is built from 14 residues. V was pared by 6 bases and J by 7 bases, with 19 bases between. Here the CDR3 DNA reads TGTGCCAGCAGCCCTGCGGACTCAGGAGGGGAGCAGTACGTC. Translated, it gives CASSPADSGGEQYV.

This clone was seen only once. V gene TRBV5-1 combines with J gene TRBJ2-3, with a possible D match to TRBD2 (5 bases). Germline lookup yields CDR1 SGHRS and CDR2 YFSETQ. V lost 0 bases and J 3 bases, leaving 14 bases between the germline ends. The CDR3 is made up of 16 amino acids. CDR3 sequence (DNA): TGCGCCAGCAGCTTGGCCGGGATAGGCGGGACAGATACGCAGTATTTT. Its protein is CASSLAGIGGTDTQYF.

This sequence joins TRBV5-1 and TRBJ1-1, with a tentative D call TRBD1 (5 bases). With 3 bases removed from V and 6 bases from J, the gap between germline ends came to 15 bases. The V gene's germline CDR1 is SGHRS and CDR2 YFSETQ. This CDR3 has 14 amino acids. The CDR3 loop is CASSWTRGHSEAFF. CDR3 DNA: TGCGCCAGCAGCTGGACAAGGGGCCACTCTGAAGCTTTCTTT.

The chain uses TRBV5-4 and TRBJ2-3, with 9 bases lining up with TRBD1. Germline V gives CDR1 SGHNT, CDR2 YYREEE (reference sequence). Trimming at V came to 4 bases and at J to 6 bases, leaving 9 bases not matched to a gene. CDR3 length equals 15 residues. CDR3 nucleotide sequence: TGTGCCAGCAGCCCGGGGACAGGGATGAAGGATACGCAGTATTTT. Protein product: CASSPGTGMKDTQYF.

This sequence joins TRBV6-6 and TRBJ1-1; a possible D gene is TRBD1 (5 bases). From germline, CDR1 is MNHNY and CDR2 SVGAGI (reference sequence). The CDR3 length is 14 residues. The V and J ends lost 6 bases and 4 bases respectively, with 15 bases between them. CDR3 loop: CASSMDGTVTEAFF. CDR3 bases: TGTGCCAGCAGCATGGACGGGACTGTCACTGAAGCTTTCTTT.

The gene calls are TRBV5-4 and TRBJ1-2, with D perhaps TRBD1 (6 bases). This CDR3 is built from 16 residues. Germline lookup yields CDR1 SGHNT and CDR2 YYREEE (reference sequence). V was trimmed by 0 bases and J by 2 bases, leaving 14 bases between them. The CDR3 bases are TGTGCCAGCAGCTTGGATGGGCAGGGGCTGAACTATGGCTACACCTTC. It encodes CASSLDGQGLNYGYTF.

Of note for this clone: Mismatch with germline at one junction end may stem from a read error. V usage is TRBV7-9 and J usage is TRBJ2-1; 11 nucleotides align to TRBD2. Per germline, CDR1 SEHNR and CDR2 FQNEAQ (reference sequence). The CDR3 has 15 residues. CDR3 region: CSSSLFSGRDNEQFF. As DNA, the CDR3 is TGTTCCAGCAGCTTATTTAGCGGGAGGGACAATGAGCAGTTCTTC.

The V call is TRBV7-9, the J call TRBJ2-7; D is perhaps TRBD2 (5 bases). This CDR3 has 14 residues. Germline V gene lookup returns CDR1 SEHNR and CDR2 FQNEAQ (reference sequence). Trimming took 2 bases from V and 7 from J, leaving 15 bases between them. In DNA, the CDR3 is TGTGCCAGCAGCTTACGGAGCGGAAGGGAGGAGCAGTACTTC. It encodes CASSLRSGREEQYF.